Below, 28 T cell receptor beta chains from the same sample are listed, as sequenced in a study of T cell clonality in common variable immunodeficiency. Study conclusions and caveats: Reportedly, TCR beta sequences from common variable immunodeficiency showed fewer deletions and N-nucleotide insertions.

Antigens for these TCRs are unknown. Data came from immunoSEQ multiplex PCR; TCRdb stores just in-frame clones and leaves some out. The sample was found to contain about 32,000 clones, and every one recurs. Sample: peripheral blood mononuclear cells. These receptors all come from a human donor with common variable immunodeficiency.

There are many counts of this clone. The CDR3 extends 3 residues past the end of the read, so its final part is completed from the germline J gene. The genes are TRBV2 and TRBJ2-3, with TRBD1 identical over 7 bases. V shed 5 bases and J 6 bases; nucleotides not matched to a gene: 11. Germline V gene lookup returns CDR1 SNHLY and CDR2 FYNNEI. The length of the CDR3 is 15 residues. CDR3: CASSKGTVGWDTQYF. CDR3 bases read: TGTGCCAGCAGTAAGGGGACAGTGGGTTGGGATACG.

This clone was counted only a few times. The read is 3 residues too short to cover the CDR3 end, so that end is filled in from the germline J gene. The rearrangement joins TRBV7-2 to TRBJ1-5; D perhaps matches TRBD1 (5 bases). The V gene's germline CDR1 is SGHTA and CDR2 FQGNSA. CDR3 length: 15 amino acids. Trimming stripped 0 bases from V and 6 bases from J, with 12 bases between. CDR3 in amino acids: CASSLAGVVGQPQHF. Partial CDR3 DNA: TGTGCCAGCAGCTTAGCAGGGGTTGTCGGTCAGCCC.

This clone has ten or more counts. Read sequence stops 3 residues before the CDR3 end, and the germline J gene provides the missing end. The rearrangement links TRBV7-2 to TRBJ2-5; D unresolved. Per germline, CDR1 SGHTA and CDR2 FQGNSA. The CDR3 totals 13 residues. Trimming took 5 bases from V and 5 from J, leaving 12 bases between them. CDR3 bases read: TGTGCCAGCAGCCGCGGCCAGTTCGAGACC. Translating it yields CASSRGQFET. The whole CDR3 is CASSRGQFETQYF.

This clone occurred a few times. The sequenced fragment ends 3 residues before the CDR3 boundary, so the rest is inferred from the germline J gene. The chain has TRBV6-2 or TRBV6-3 and TRBJ1-2; D is unresolved. This CDR3 contains 13 residues. V lost 5 bases to trimming and J lost 3 bases, with 10 bases between them. CDR1 is MNHEY, CDR2 SVGEGT, per germline. Incomplete CDR3 DNA: TGTGCCAGCAGTCCTCAGTCCTACTATGGC. Its translation is CASSPQSYYG. The complete CDR3 protein is CASSPQSYYGYTF.

A word on this clone: The CDR3 end lies 3 residues beyond the end of the read and is filled in from the germline J gene. V usage is TRBV20-1 and J usage is TRBJ2-1, with D possibly TRBD2 on 6 matching bases. The CDR3 has 15 residues. V was clipped by 6 bases and J by 1 base, with 16 bases between them. From germline, CDR1 is DFQATT and CDR2 SNEGSKA (reference sequence). The covered CDR3 bases are TGCAGTGCCTCCCGACTAGAGGCGTCCTACAATGAG. The encoded protein is CSASRLEASYNE. In full, the CDR3 is CSASRLEASYNEQFF.

Turning to this clone: The read ends 3 residues before the CDR3 terminus; that terminus is restored from the germline J gene. V and J are TRBV7-3 and TRBJ2-7; 8 bases align to TRBD2. CDR1 and CDR2 from the germline V gene are SGHTA and FQGTGA. The CDR3 totals 16 residues. Germline trimming cut 0 bases from V and 2 bases from J; bases unmatched to any gene: 6. CDR3 sequence reads: CASSLTLAGLTYEQYF. The sequenced part of the CDR3 DNA is TGTGCCAGCAGCTTAACGCTAGCGGGTTTAACCTACGAG.

This clone was observed at least ten times. CDR3 protein: CASSHGQARAGGYTF. The CDR3 bases that were read are TGTGCCAGCAGCCATGGACAGGCCCGGGCTGGGGGC. V and J are TRBV11-2 and TRBJ1-2; 7 bases are a match to TRBD1. The missing CDR3 end, 3 residues past where the read stops, is filled in from the germline J gene. This CDR3 comprises 15 residues. Germline V gives CDR1 SGHAT, CDR2 FQNNGV.

A few counts support this clone. The read finishes 3 residues shy of the CDR3 end, and the germline J gene is used to complete it. This chain uses TRBV30 with TRBJ2-2; TRBD1 matches at 7 bases. This CDR3 contains 15 residues. CDR1 and CDR2 (germline): GTSNPN, SVGIG (reference sequence). The ends lost 2 bases at V and 5 bases at J; junction bases unmatched: 8. This CDR3 reads CAWSPGQSMTGELFF. Partial CDR3 DNA: TGTGCCTGGAGTCCGGGACAGTCAATGACCGGGGAG.

Note on this clone: The CDR3 goes on 3 residues after the read ends, and that part is filled in from the germline J gene. The chain is built from TRBV2 and TRBJ2-7; TRBD1 matches at 10 bases. Trimming removed 8 bases from V and 2 bases from J; junction bases left unmatched: 9. The CDR3 is 15 residues long. Germline V gene data show CDR1 as SNHLY and CDR2 as FYNNEI. Incomplete CDR3 DNA: TGTGCCAGCGCCCAAGACAGGGGGCAGCCCTACGAG. Translated, it gives CASAQDRGQPYE. The full CDR3 sequence reads CASAQDRGQPYEQYF.

As to this clone: At one boundary the junction diverges from the germline segment, which might be a read error. The CDR3 end is not reached by the read, which stops 3 residues before it; the germline J gene fills it in. This chain links TRBV18 with TRBJ2-7; perhaps TRBD1 as D (6 bases). The germline CDR1 and CDR2 sequences are KGHSH and LQKENI. The CDR3 is 14 amino acids. The CDR3 here is CASSPIQGSNEQYF. Partial CDR3 DNA: TGTGCCAGCTCACCGATACAGGGCTCCAACGAG. The variable domain in full, with the rest retrieved from reference TRBV18 and TRBJ2-7, is NAGVMQNPRHLVRRRGQEARLRCSPMKGHSHVYWYRQLPEEGLKFMVYLQKENIIDESGMPKERFSAEFPKEGPSILRIQQVVRGDSAAYFCASSPIQGSNEQYFGPGTRLTVT.

This clone was found a few times. The read terminates 3 residues before the CDR3 end, so the remaining end is supplied by the germline J gene. The genes are TRBV18 and TRBJ2-7; 8 bases map to TRBD1. This CDR3 spans 16 amino acids. The J segment lost 0 bases and the V segment lost 1 base, leaving 5 bases of the junction unmatched. Germline CDR1 reads KGHSH; CDR2 reads LQKENI. The CDR3 bases that were read are TGTGCCAGCTCACCACAAGGGACAGGTGGCTCCTACGAG. Translation gives CASSPQGTGGSYE. The CDR3 in its entirety is CASSPQGTGGSYEQYF.

This clone was recorded many times. Coverage ceases 3 residues before the CDR3 finishes, and the germline J gene fills in the end. The rearrangement joins TRBV19 to TRBJ2-6; D gene unclear. Germline assignment: CDR1 LNHDA and CDR2 SQIVND (reference sequence). V gave up 3 bases and J gave up 0 bases, with 9 bases separating them. CDR3 length equals 16 residues. The sequenced part of the CDR3 DNA is TGTGCCAGTAGTATCCGCCAGGTCTCTGGGGCCAACGTC. Its translation: CASSIRQVSGANV. The complete CDR3 reads CASSIRQVSGANVLTF.

This clone was counted only a few times. Read sequence stops 3 residues before the CDR3 end, and the germline J gene provides the missing end. This sequence joins TRBV7-8 and TRBJ1-2; a possible D gene is TRBD1 (6 bases). The CDR3 sequence is 12 residues long. V lost 5 bases and J lost 7, with 11 bases in between. CDR1 and CDR2 from the germline V gene are SGHVS and FQNEAQ. This chain's CDR3 is CASSPTGAGYTF. CDR3 DNA, as far as it was read: TGTGCCAGCAGCCCGACAGGCGCTGGC.

This clone was seen a handful of times. The DNA ends 3 residues before the CDR3 does, and the rest of the CDR3 is filled in from the germline J gene. The gene calls are TRBV11-2 and TRBJ1-2; 7 bases map to TRBD1. CDR1 SGHAT and CDR2 FQNNGV come from the germline V gene. Trimming at V came to 3 bases and at J to 4 bases, leaving 2 bases not matched to a gene. The CDR3 loop spans 13 amino acids. The sequenced part of the CDR3 DNA is TGTGCCAGCAGCTTTGGGACAGCCTATGGC. Its translation is CASSFGTAYG. The whole CDR3 sequence reads CASSFGTAYGYTF. Supplemented by reference TRBV11-2 and TRBJ1-2, the full variable domain reads EAGVAQSPRYKIIEKRQSVAFWCNPISGHATLYWYQQILGQGPKLLIQFQNNGVVDDSQLPKDRFSAERLKGVDSTLKIQPAKLEDSAVYLCASSFGTAYGYTFGSGTRLTVV.

Of note for this clone: From the germline J gene comes the end of the CDR3, since the read stops 3 residues before it. This rearrangement joins TRBV2 to TRBJ1-4; D might be TRBD1 (5 bases). This CDR3 region has 15 residues. From germline, CDR1 is SNHLY and CDR2 FYNNEI. V was trimmed by 6 bases and J by 7 bases, leaving 18 bases between them. CDR3 region: CASSAGTLAGEKLFF. The DNA read from the CDR3 is TGTGCCAGCAGCGCCGGGACTCTGGCCGGTGAAAAA.

This clone was counted only a few times. The read gets to within 3 residues of the CDR3 end, and the germline J gene fills in the rest. The gene calls are TRBV11-2 and TRBJ2-7; TRBD1 might be the D (5 bases). From germline, CDR1 is SGHAT and CDR2 FQNNGV. Deletions cut 3 bases from V and 0 bases from J, with 12 bases between. The CDR3 runs to 15 residues. The CDR3 here is CASSFMTVRSYEQYF. CDR3 DNA (partial): TGTGCCAGCAGCTTCATGACAGTCCGCTCCTACGAG. The complete variable domain, with remaining parts taken from reference TRBV11-2 and TRBJ2-7, reads EAGVAQSPRYKIIEKRQSVAFWCNPISGHATLYWYQQILGQGPKLLIQFQNNGVVDDSQLPKDRFSAERLKGVDSTLKIQPAKLEDSAVYLCASSFMTVRSYEQYFGPGTRLTVT.

In the case of this clone: The CDR3 end falls 3 residues outside the read, so it is completed with the germline J gene. The rearrangement links TRBV30 to TRBJ1-1; D not certain. The CDR3 runs to 13 residues. CDR1 is GTSNPN, CDR2 SVGIG, per germline (reference sequence). Trimming left V 0 bases short and J 4 bases short, with 9 bases between. The CDR3 protein is CAWSVSGITEAFF. Partial CDR3 DNA: TGTGCCTGGAGTGTATCAGGAATCACTGAA. Filled out from reference TRBV30 and TRBJ1-1, the complete variable domain reads SQTIHQWPATLVQPVGSPLSLECTVEGTSNPNLYWYRQAAGRGLQLLFYSVGIGQISSEVPQNLSASRPQDRQFILSSKKLLLSDSGFYLCAWSVSGITEAFFGQGTRLTVV.

This clone was observed a few times. The read halts 3 residues ahead of the CDR3 end, with the missing end drawn from the germline J gene. The gene calls are TRBV18 and TRBJ2-4; 10 bases are shared with TRBD1. Germline V CDR1 and CDR2: KGHSH, LQKENI. The CDR3 runs to 14 residues. V shed 4 bases, J shed 5 bases, and the junction held 2 bases outside the gene matches. The CDR3 spells CASSRDRGENIQYF. The CDR3 bases that were read are TGTGCCAGCTCACGGGACAGGGGCGAAAACATT.

This clone has ten or more counts. The read gets to within 3 residues of the CDR3 end, and the germline J gene fills in the rest. The V and J genes are TRBV5-1 and TRBJ1-6; D is unclear. Between the trimmed V and J ends, which lost 6 bases and 0 bases, there was a span of 10 bases. Germline assignment: CDR1 SGHRS and CDR2 YFSETQ. The CDR3 is made up of 15 amino acids. The CDR3 bases that were read are TGCGCCAGCAACCCCGATAGCTCCTATAATTCACCC. This gives the protein CASNPDSSYNSP. The CDR3 in its entirety is CASNPDSSYNSPLHF.

On this clone itself: The CDR3 is cut off 3 residues early in the read; its end comes from the germline J gene. V usage is TRBV7-9 and J usage is TRBJ2-7, with TRBD1 matching over 7 bases. V was pared by 5 bases and J by 2 bases, with 6 bases of the junction left unmatched. Germline V lookup: CDR1 SEHNR, CDR2 FQNEAQ (reference sequence). This CDR3 has 14 residues. The covered CDR3 bases are TGTGCCAGCAGCCGACAGGGACCGCCCTACGAG. Its translation: CASSRQGPPYE. The entire CDR3 sequence reads CASSRQGPPYEQYF.

The table lists this clone with many counts. The read gets to within 3 residues of the CDR3 end, and the germline J gene fills in the rest. The genes are TRBV5-4 and TRBJ2-1; 10 positions match TRBD2. The J segment lost 9 bases and the V segment lost 10 bases, leaving 10 bases of the junction unmatched. The CDR3 is made up of 13 amino acids. Germline CDR1 is SGHNT and CDR2 is YYREEE (reference sequence). The CDR3 bases that were read are TGTGCCTGCGACGAGCGGGGGGGCTTTGAG. As protein: CACDERGGFE. The CDR3 as a whole reads CACDERGGFEQFF.

Note on this clone: The sequenced fragment ends 3 residues before the CDR3 boundary, so the rest is inferred from the germline J gene. This chain links TRBV19 with TRBJ2-7; the D gene is possibly TRBD1 (6 bases). This CDR3 spans 16 amino acids. Germline assignment: CDR1 LNHDA and CDR2 SQIVND (reference sequence). V gave up 3 bases and J gave up 6 bases, with 21 bases separating them. CDR3 amino acids: CASSISILGRGVEQYF. Incomplete CDR3 DNA: TGTGCCAGTAGTATTTCAATCCTGGGCAGGGGTGTCGAG.

Of note for this clone: The read falls 3 residues short of the CDR3 end, and the missing part is taken from the germline J gene. J is TRBJ1-2 and V is TRBV30; TRBD1 aligns across 7 bases. The V and J ends lost 6 bases and 7 bases, in that order; junction bases with no gene match: 11. This CDR3 is 13 amino acids long. Per germline, CDR1 GTSNPN and CDR2 SVGIG (reference sequence). CDR3 residues: CACIRQGLGGYTF. Incomplete CDR3 DNA: TGTGCCTGCATAAGACAGGGTTTGGGTGGC.

Only a few counts were recorded for this clone. The sequenced part of the CDR3 DNA is TGTGCCAGCAGCCATAAGACAGGTCTGGGCGAG. Encoded protein: CASSHKTGLGE. The entire CDR3 is CASSHKTGLGEQYF. The J gene is TRBJ2-7, the V gene TRBV7-8; D is possibly TRBD1 (6 bases). Read coverage stops 3 residues before the CDR3 terminus; the germline J gene supplies the remainder. Trimming pared 5 bases from V and 6 bases from J, leaving 17 bases between. The CDR3 runs 14 residues. Germline V lookup: CDR1 SGHVS, CDR2 FQNEAQ.

This clone came up a few times. The DNA read from the CDR3 is TGTGCCAGCAGCTTAGGACCAGGTCAGCCC. Amino acids: CASSLGPGQP. The CDR3 as a whole reads CASSLGPGQPQHF. The V and J genes are TRBV7-6 and TRBJ1-5; D is unresolved. The read ends 3 residues early relative to the CDR3; the germline J gene fills the gap. This CDR3 spans 13 amino acids. V lost 1 base and J lost 6, with 7 bases in between. CDR1 is SGHVS and CDR2 is FNYEAQ in the germline V gene.

In regard to this clone: The read terminates 3 residues ahead of where the CDR3 ends, so the germline J gene completes it. The chain uses TRBV5-6 and TRBJ2-5; 8 nucleotides match TRBD1. J lost 4 bases, V lost 2 bases, and 1 base had no gene match. The CDR3 has 13 residues. Per the germline V gene, CDR1 is SGHDT and CDR2 is YYEEEE. The DNA read from the CDR3 is TGTGCCAGCAGCTTAGACAGGGGAGAGACC. This translates into CASSLDRGET. The complete CDR3 reads CASSLDRGETQYF. Filled out from reference TRBV5-6 and TRBJ2-5, the complete variable domain reads DAGVTQSPTHLIKTRGQQVTLRCSPKSGHDTVSWYQQALGQGPQFIFQYYEEEERQRGNFPDRFSGHQFPNYSSELNVNALLLGDSALYLCASSLDRGETQYFGPGTRLLVL.

CDR3 sequence: CASRQGGGYTF. The CDR3 DNA, read in part, is TGTGCCAGCAGGCAGGGCGGTGGC. This chain connects TRBV6-2 or TRBV6-3 to TRBJ1-2; D might be TRBD1 (5 bases). The read ends 3 residues shy of where the CDR3 ends; the end is completed using the germline J gene. Germline CDR1 and CDR2: MNHEY and SVGEGT. V lost 6 bases and J 7 bases, leaving 9 bases between the germline ends. There are 11 residues in the CDR3.

With regard to this clone: The sequence runs out 3 residues before the end of the CDR3; the remainder is reconstructed from the germline J gene. The V and J genes are TRBV20-1 and TRBJ1-1; tentatively, D is TRBD1 (6 bases). This CDR3 is built from 14 residues. The V gene's germline CDR1 is DFQATT and CDR2 SNEGSKA (reference sequence). The chain's CDR3 is CSARDLRDISRAFF. CDR3 DNA (partial): TGCAGTGCTAGAGATCTGCGGGACATTAGCAGG.